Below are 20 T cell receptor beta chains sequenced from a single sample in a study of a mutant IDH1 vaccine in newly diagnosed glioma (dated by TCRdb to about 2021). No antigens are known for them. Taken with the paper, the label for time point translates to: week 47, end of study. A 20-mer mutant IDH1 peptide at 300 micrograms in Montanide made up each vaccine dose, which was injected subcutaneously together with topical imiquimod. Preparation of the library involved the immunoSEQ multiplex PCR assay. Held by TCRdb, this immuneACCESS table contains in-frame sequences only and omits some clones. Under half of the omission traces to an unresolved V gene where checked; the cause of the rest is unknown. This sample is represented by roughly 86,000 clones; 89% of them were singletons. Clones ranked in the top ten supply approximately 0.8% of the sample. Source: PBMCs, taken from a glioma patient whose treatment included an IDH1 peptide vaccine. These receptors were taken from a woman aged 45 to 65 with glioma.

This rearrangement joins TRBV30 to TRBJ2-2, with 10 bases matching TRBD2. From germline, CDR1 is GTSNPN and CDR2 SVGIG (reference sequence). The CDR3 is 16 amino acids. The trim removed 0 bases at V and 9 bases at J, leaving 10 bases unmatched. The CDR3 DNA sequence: TGTGCCTGGAGTGTACAGGAACTAGCGGGGCACCGGGAGCTGTTTTTT. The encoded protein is CAWSVQELAGHRELFF.

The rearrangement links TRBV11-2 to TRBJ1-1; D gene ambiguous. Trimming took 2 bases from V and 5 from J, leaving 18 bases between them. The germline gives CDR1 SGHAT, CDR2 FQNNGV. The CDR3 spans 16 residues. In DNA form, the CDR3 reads TGTGCCAGCAGCTTATGGTTTTTGGAGAGAACAACTGAAGCTTTCTTT. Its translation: CASSLWFLERTTEAFF.

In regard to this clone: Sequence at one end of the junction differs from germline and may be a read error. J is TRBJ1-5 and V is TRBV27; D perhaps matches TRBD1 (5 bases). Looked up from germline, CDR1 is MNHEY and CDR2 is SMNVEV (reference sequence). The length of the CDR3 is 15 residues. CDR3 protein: CASCLRGGMYQPQHF. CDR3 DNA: TGTGCCAGCTGTTTAAGGGGAGGGATGTATCAGCCCCAGCATTTT.

CDR3 residues: CASSSAQVGEAFF. CDR3 coding DNA: TGTGCCAGCTCCTCGGCCCAGGTGGGTGAAGCTTTCTTT. The rearrangement joins TRBV4-2 to TRBJ1-1; no clear D gene. The V and J ends lost 8 bases and 7 bases respectively, with 17 bases between them. Germline V CDR1 and CDR2: LGHNA, YNFKEQ. The CDR3 is made up of 13 amino acids.

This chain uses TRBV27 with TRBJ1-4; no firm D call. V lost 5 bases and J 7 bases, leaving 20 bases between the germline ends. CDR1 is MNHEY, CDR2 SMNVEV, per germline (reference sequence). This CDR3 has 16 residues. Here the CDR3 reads CASSNSRLGISEKLFF. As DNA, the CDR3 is TGTGCCAGCAGTAACTCCAGGCTGGGAATCAGTGAAAAACTGTTTTTT.

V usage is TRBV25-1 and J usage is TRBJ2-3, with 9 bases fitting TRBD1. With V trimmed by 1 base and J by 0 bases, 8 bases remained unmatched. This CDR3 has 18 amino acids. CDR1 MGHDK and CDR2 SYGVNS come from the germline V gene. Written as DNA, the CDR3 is TGTGCCAGCAGTGAATTGTGGGACAGGGTCCCTAGCACAGATACGCAGTATTTT. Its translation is CASSELWDRVPSTDTQYF.

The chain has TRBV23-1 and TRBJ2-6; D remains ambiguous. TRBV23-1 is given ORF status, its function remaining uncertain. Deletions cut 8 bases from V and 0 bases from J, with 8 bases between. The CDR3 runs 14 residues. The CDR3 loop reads CASPIHSGANVLTF. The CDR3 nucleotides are TGCGCCAGCCCCATCCACTCTGGGGCCAACGTCCTGACTTTC.

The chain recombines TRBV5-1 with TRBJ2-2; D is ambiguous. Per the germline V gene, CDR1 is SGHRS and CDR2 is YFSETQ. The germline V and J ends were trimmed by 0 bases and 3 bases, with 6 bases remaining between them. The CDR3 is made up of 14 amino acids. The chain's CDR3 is CASSLAQYTGELFF. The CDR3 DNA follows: TGCGCCAGCAGCTTGGCACAGTACACCGGGGAGCTGTTTTTT. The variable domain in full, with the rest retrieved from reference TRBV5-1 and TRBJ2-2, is KAGVTQTPRYLIKTRGQQVTLSCSPISGHRSVSWYQQTPGQGLQFLFEYFSETQRNKGNFPGRFSGRQFSNSRSEMNVSTLELGDSALYLCASSLAQYTGELFFGEGSRLTVL.

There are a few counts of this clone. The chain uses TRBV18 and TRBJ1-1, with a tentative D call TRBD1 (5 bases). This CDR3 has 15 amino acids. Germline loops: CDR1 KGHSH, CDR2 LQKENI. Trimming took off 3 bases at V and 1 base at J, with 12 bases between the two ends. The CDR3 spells CASSPYGGSNTEAFF. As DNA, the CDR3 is TGTGCCAGCTCACCCTATGGGGGATCGAACACTGAAGCTTTCTTT.

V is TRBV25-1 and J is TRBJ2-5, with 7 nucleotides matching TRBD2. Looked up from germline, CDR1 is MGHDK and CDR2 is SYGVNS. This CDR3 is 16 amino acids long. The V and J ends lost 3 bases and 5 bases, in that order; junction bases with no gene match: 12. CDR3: CASSDMGGRGMETQYF. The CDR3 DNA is TGTGCCAGCAGTGATATGGGAGGGAGAGGCATGGAGACCCAGTACTTC.

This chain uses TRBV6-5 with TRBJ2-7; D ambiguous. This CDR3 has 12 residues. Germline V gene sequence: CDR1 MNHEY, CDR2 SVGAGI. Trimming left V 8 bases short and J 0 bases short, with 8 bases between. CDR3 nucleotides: TGTGCCAGCGGGTTTAGCTCCTACGAGCAGTACTTC. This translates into CASGFSSYEQYF.

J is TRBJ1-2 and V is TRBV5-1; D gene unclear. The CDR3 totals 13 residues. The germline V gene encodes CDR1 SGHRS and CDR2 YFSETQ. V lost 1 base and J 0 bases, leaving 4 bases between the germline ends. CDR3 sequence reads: CASSLIANYGYTF. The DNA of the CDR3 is TGCGCCAGCAGCTTGATTGCTAACTATGGCTACACCTTC. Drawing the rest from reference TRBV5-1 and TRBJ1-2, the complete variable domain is KAGVTQTPRYLIKTRGQQVTLSCSPISGHRSVSWYQQTPGQGLQFLFEYFSETQRNKGNFPGRFSGRQFSNSRSEMNVSTLELGDSALYLCASSLIANYGYTFGSGTRLTVV.

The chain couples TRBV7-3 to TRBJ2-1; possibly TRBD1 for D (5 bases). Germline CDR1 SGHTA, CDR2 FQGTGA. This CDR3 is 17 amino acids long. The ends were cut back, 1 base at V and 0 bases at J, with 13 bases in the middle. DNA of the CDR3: TGTGCCAGCAGCTTAAGGGGCGGATCAAGCTCCTACAATGAGCAGTTCTTC. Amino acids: CASSLRGGSSSYNEQFF.

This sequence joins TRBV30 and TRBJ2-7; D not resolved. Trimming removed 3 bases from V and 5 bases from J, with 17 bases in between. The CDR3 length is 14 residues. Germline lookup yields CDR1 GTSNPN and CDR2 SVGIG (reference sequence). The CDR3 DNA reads TGTGCCTGGAGCTCCCCGGCCCTACCCCACGAGCAGTACTTC. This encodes CAWSSPALPHEQYF.

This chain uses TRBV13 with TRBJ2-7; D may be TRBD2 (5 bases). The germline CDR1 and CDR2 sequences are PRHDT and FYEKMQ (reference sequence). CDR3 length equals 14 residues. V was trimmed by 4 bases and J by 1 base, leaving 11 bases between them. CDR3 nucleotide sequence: TGTGCCAGCAGCTACGATAGCGAGTCCTACGAGCAGTACTTC. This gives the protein CASSYDSESYEQYF.

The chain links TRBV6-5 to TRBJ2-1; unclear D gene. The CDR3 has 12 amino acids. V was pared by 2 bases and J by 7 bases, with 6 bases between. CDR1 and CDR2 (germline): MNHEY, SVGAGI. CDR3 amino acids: CASSYAGNEQFF. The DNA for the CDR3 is TGTGCCAGCAGTTACGCCGGGAATGAGCAGTTCTTC.

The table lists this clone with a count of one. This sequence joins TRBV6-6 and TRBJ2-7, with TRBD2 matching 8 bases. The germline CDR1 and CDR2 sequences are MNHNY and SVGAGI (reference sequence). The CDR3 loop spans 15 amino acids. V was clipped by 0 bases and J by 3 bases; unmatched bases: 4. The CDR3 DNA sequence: TGTGCCAGCAGTTACTCGACCGGGGGGGTCTACGAGCAGTACTTC. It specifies CASSYSTGGVYEQYF.

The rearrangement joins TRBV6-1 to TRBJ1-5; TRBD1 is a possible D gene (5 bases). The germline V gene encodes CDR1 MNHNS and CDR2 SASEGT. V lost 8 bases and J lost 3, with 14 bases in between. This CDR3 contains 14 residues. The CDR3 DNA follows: TGTGCCAGCGCCGGTAGGGGTGACAATCAGCCCCAGCATTTT. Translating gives CASAGRGDNQPQHF.

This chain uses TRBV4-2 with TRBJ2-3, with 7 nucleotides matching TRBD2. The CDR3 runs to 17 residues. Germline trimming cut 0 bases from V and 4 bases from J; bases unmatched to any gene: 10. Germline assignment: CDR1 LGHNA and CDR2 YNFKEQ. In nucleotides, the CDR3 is TGTGCCAGCAGCCAAGATCGGGCGGGAGAAGAGGCAGATACGCAGTATTTT. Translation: CASSQDRAGEEADTQYF.

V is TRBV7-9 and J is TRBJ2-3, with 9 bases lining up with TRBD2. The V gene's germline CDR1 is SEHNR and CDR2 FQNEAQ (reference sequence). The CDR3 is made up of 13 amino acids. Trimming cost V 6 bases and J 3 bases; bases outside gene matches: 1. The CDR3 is CASRREGTDTQYF. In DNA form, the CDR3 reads TGTGCCAGCAGGCGGGAGGGGACAGATACGCAGTATTTT.